This T cell receptor beta chain was recorded in a study of blood T cell repertoires in COVID-19. Using immunoSEQ multiplex PCR, the repertoire was profiled, and TCRdb retains in-frame clones only, with some absent. The data hold about 210,000 clones, with roughly 90% observed a single time. CDR3 length: 12 residues. The germline V gene has CDR1 MNHEY and CDR2 SVGAGI. V lost 10 bases and J 0 bases, leaving 6 bases between the germline ends. Specimen: peripheral blood. The TCR sequence derives from a woman between 40 and 50 years old with acute or convalescent COVID-19. V is TRBV6-5 and J is TRBJ1-4, with a weak D call TRBD1 (6 bases). CDR3 protein: CATGATNEKLFF. The CDR3 DNA follows: TGTGCCACAGGGGCAACTAATGAAAAACTGTTTTTT.